Presented here are 4 T cell receptor beta chains from one specimen sequenced in a study of shared clonotypes between healthy human individuals (dated by TCRdb to the early 2020s). Libraries were built with the immunoSEQ multiplex PCR assay. The table was pulled from immuneACCESS by TCRdb, which kept in-frame rearrangements only. Such tables lose some clones; where checked, under half of the loss comes from unresolved V genes, and the rest has no known cause. The sample contains 1,100,000 or so clones, approximately 80% of them found a single time. The top ten clonotypes cover under 0.65% of the sample. Material: memory CD4+ T cells from PBMCs. The sample's cell subset or site label, in plain terms: CD45RA-negative fraction. The receptors derive from a young man in good health. Some clones in this sample may be carry-over from other donors' samples.

The chain joins TRBV2 to TRBJ1-2, with 7 bases lining up with TRBD1. The CDR3 is 15 residues long. Trimming at V came to 6 bases and at J to 0 bases, leaving 7 bases not matched to a gene. Germline V gives CDR1 SNHLY, CDR2 FYNNEI. The CDR3 DNA is TGTGCCAGCAGAGAACCCGGGACAGCTAACTATGGCTACACCTTC. Its translation is CASREPGTANYGYTF.

V gene TRBV7-6 combines with J gene TRBJ1-3, with 8 bases aligning to TRBD1. Germline CDR1 reads SGHVS; CDR2 reads FNYEAQ. The CDR3 is 17 residues long. J gave up 4 bases and V 2 bases, and 10 bases lay outside the gene matches. The DNA for the CDR3 is TGTGCCAGCAGCTTATTGGGTGGACAGGGCCTAGGAAACACCATATATTTT. This gives the protein CASSLLGGQGLGNTIYF.

V gene TRBV29-1 combines with J gene TRBJ2-2, with D perhaps TRBD1 or TRBD2 (5 bases each). V was cut by 6 bases and J by 4 bases, with 15 bases left in between. Germline CDR1 is SQVTM and CDR2 is ANQGSEA. This CDR3 comprises 14 residues. The CDR3 here is CSVIVGVGTGELFF. The CDR3 nucleotides read TGCAGCGTCATTGTGGGGGTGGGCACCGGGGAGCTGTTTTTT.

V gene TRBV7-6 combines with J gene TRBJ1-3, with a tentative D call TRBD1 (6 bases). Trimming cost V 2 bases and J 0 bases, with 8 bases left between them. CDR3 length equals 15 residues. Germline loops: CDR1 SGHVS, CDR2 FNYEAQ. CDR3 DNA: TGTGCCAGCAGCTTATCCAGGGGCTCTGGAAACACCATATATTTT. This encodes CASSLSRGSGNTIYF.